What follows are 12 T cell receptor beta chains derived from one specimen sequenced in a study of cytomegalovirus exposure and HLA in healthy donors. Libraries were prepared by immunoSEQ multiplex PCR; TCRdb keeps only in-frame clonotypes and omits some of them. The repertoire holds tens of thousands of clones, with more than 80% as singletons. The sample taken for sequencing was PBMCs. These receptors were obtained from a young woman in good health and CMV-seronegative.

The chain couples TRBV25-1 to TRBJ2-1; D unclear. CDR3 length: 14 amino acids. V lost 1 base, J lost 8 bases, and 12 bases lay in between. The germline V gene has CDR1 MGHDK and CDR2 SYGVNS. The CDR3 DNA is TGTGCCAGCAGTGAATCGCCCAGAGGCCATGAGCAGTTCTTC. It codes for CASSESPRGHEQFF.

CDR3 sequence (DNA): TGCGCCAGCAGTGAGTCGGGAGGGGCCAAAAACATTCAGTACTTC. It codes for CASSESGGAKNIQYF. The chain links TRBV10-2 to TRBJ2-4, with TRBD2 identical over 7 bases. CDR3 length: 15 residues. The germline CDR1 and CDR2 sequences are WSHSY and SAAADI. V dropped 0 bases and J dropped 1; count of bases not matched to a gene: 0.

The chain has TRBV5-1 and TRBJ1-4; D is unresolved. Germline V gives CDR1 SGHRS, CDR2 YFSETQ. There are 13 residues in the CDR3. The V end lost 6 bases, the J end lost 5 bases, and 11 bases lay between the germline ends. CDR3 region: CASKHGRNEKLFF. The DNA of the CDR3 is TGCGCCAGCAAACACGGGAGGAATGAAAAACTGTTTTTT.

V and J are TRBV6-5 and TRBJ2-1; a weak D match, TRBD1 (6 bases). The length of the CDR3 is 14 residues. Looked up from germline, CDR1 is MNHEY and CDR2 is SVGAGI. V lost 4 bases and J lost 7, with 14 bases in between. The CDR3 spells CASSLTQGFNEQFF. The CDR3 DNA is TGTGCCAGCAGTTTAACACAGGGATTTAATGAGCAGTTCTTC.

Here the CDR3 DNA reads TGTGCCAGCAGCGCCATTCCCACAGATACGCAGTATTTT. This translates into CASSAIPTDTQYF. The rearrangement joins TRBV9 to TRBJ2-3; D is undetermined. This CDR3 has 13 residues. V was cut by 3 bases and J by 2 bases, with 7 bases left in between. From germline, CDR1 is SGDLS and CDR2 YYNGEE.

This clone was observed a single time. The J gene is TRBJ1-1, the V gene TRBV13, with unresolved D. Trimming removed 1 base from V and 2 bases from J, with 11 bases in between. The CDR3 sequence is 15 residues long. Germline CDR1 and CDR2: PRHDT and FYEKMQ (reference sequence). Here the CDR3 DNA reads TGTGCCAGCAGCTTAGTCCCAGGCGCAAACACTGAAGCTTTCTTT. Translating it yields CASSLVPGANTEAFF.

The V gene is TRBV9, the J gene TRBJ1-1; tentatively, D is TRBD1 (6 bases). CDR1 and CDR2 (germline): SGDLS, YYNGEE. V was shortened by 3 bases and J by 2 bases, with 11 bases between the two germline ends. This CDR3 is 14 amino acids long. The CDR3: CASSAPGANTEAFF. Written as DNA, the CDR3 is TGTGCCAGCAGCGCACCAGGGGCCAACACTGAAGCTTTCTTT.

The rearrangement joins TRBV4-3 to TRBJ2-3, with a possible D match to TRBD1 (6 bases). With 0 bases removed from V and 9 bases from J, the gap between germline ends came to 16 bases. The CDR3 is 15 residues long. Per the germline V gene, CDR1 is LGHNA and CDR2 is YSLEER. CDR3 nucleotide sequence: TGCGCCAGCAGCCAAGATGGGCGACAGGTAGTCACGCAGTATTTT. This sequence encodes CASSQDGRQVVTQYF.

The chain recombines TRBV27 with TRBJ1-2, with 7 bases aligning to TRBD1. The CDR3 is 17 residues long. After removal of 6 bases from V and 1 base from J, the junction contained 14 bases not matched to a gene. Germline V gives CDR1 MNHEY, CDR2 SMNVEV (reference sequence). CDR3 in DNA: TGTGCCAGCAGCCACACTCCCCAGGGGGGCGGTAACTATGGCTACACCTTC. Its protein is CASSHTPQGGGNYGYTF.

The chain recombines TRBV18 with TRBJ2-2; D gene ambiguous. Germline assignment: CDR1 KGHSH and CDR2 LQKENI. The CDR3 totals 13 residues. The ends were cut back, 3 bases at V and 1 base at J, with 3 bases in the middle. The CDR3 spells CASSPKNTGELFF. The DNA for the CDR3 is TGTGCCAGCTCACCCAAGAACACCGGGGAGCTGTTTTTT.

V gene TRBV5-4 combines with J gene TRBJ2-5; D gene uncertain. CDR1 is SGHNT, CDR2 YYREEE, per germline (reference sequence). CDR3 size: 14 residues. V was shortened by 2 bases and J by 5 bases, with 13 bases between the two germline ends. CDR3 in DNA: TGTGCCAGCAGCTTAGGTCCGGCCGGGGAGACCCAGTACTTC. It yields the protein CASSLGPAGETQYF.

This clone is a singleton in its sample. The rearrangement links TRBV2 to TRBJ2-7, with 7 bases identical to TRBD1. Germline V gene data show CDR1 as SNHLY and CDR2 as FYNNEI. Trimming took 3 bases from V and 9 from J; bases not matched to a gene: 14. The CDR3 has 15 residues. The CDR3 DNA sequence: TGTGCCAGCAGTGACCCCCAGGGGGTATCCCTGGGGCAGTACGTC. Amino acids: CASSDPQGVSLGQYV.